These 9 T cell receptor beta chains were all obtained from the same sample, sequenced in a study of cytomegalovirus exposure and HLA in healthy donors. The primer mix had 60 Vbeta and 13 Jbeta primers. TCRdb's copy holds only in-frame clones and misses some; the assay was immunoSEQ multiplex PCR. The table has more than 150,000 clones, around 72% seen once; the top ten hold approximately 7%. Source material: PBMCs. All receptors derive from a woman aged 40-49 years in good health and CMV-seropositive.

The chain carries TRBV30 and TRBJ1-1; TRBD1 matches at 11 bases. After removal of 4 bases from V and 0 bases from J, the junction contained 4 bases not matched to a gene. Germline lookup yields CDR1 GTSNPN and CDR2 SVGIG (reference sequence). This CDR3 is built from 15 residues. The CDR3 spells CAWKGTGGMNTEAFF. In DNA, the CDR3 is TGTGCCTGGAAAGGGACAGGGGGGATGAACACTGAAGCTTTCTTT.

The chain recombines TRBV4-3 with TRBJ1-3; D gene uncertain. Germline V gene sequence: CDR1 LGHNA, CDR2 YSLEER. V shed 0 bases and J shed 4 bases, with 7 bases lying between them. This CDR3 comprises 14 residues. The CDR3 here is CASSQDRLGNTIYF. CDR3 nucleotide sequence: TGCGCCAGCAGCCAAGATCGGTTAGGAAACACCATATATTTT.

The chain carries TRBV7-2 and TRBJ2-2, with a tentative D call TRBD2 (5 bases). Trimming took 5 bases from V and 8 from J, leaving 18 bases between them. CDR3 size: 15 residues. Per the germline V gene, CDR1 is SGHTA and CDR2 is FQGNSA. This chain's CDR3 is CASSTTDWNGGELFF. The CDR3 DNA is TGTGCCAGCAGCACCACGGACTGGAATGGGGGGGAGCTGTTTTTT.

The V and J genes are TRBV5-8 and TRBJ1-4; D is perhaps TRBD1 (5 bases). V was pared by 2 bases and J by 7 bases, with 21 bases between. There are 17 residues in the CDR3. Germline assignment: CDR1 SGHTS and CDR2 YDEGEE. CDR3 region: CASSFSPWGFSSEKLFF. CDR3 bases: TGTGCCAGCAGCTTTTCTCCATGGGGCTTTAGTAGTGAAAAACTGTTTTTT.

This clone showed up just a few times. The chain carries TRBV30 and TRBJ2-3; the match to TRBD2 covers 10 bases. The length of the CDR3 is 15 residues. Trimming at V came to 3 bases and at J to 2 bases, leaving 5 bases not matched to a gene. The germline V gene encodes CDR1 GTSNPN and CDR2 SVGIG (reference sequence). The CDR3: CAWSVAGGNTDTQYF. CDR3 nucleotides: TGTGCCTGGAGCGTAGCGGGGGGTAACACAGATACGCAGTATTTT.

The J gene is TRBJ2-5, the V gene TRBV11-2; 8 positions match TRBD2. The ends lost 2 bases at V and 4 bases at J; junction bases unmatched: 6. The CDR3 length is 15 residues. The germline V gene has CDR1 SGHAT and CDR2 FQNNGV. CDR3 region: CASSLMAGGRETQYF. CDR3 in DNA: TGTGCCAGCAGCTTAATGGCGGGGGGAAGAGAGACCCAGTACTTC.

The chain is built from TRBV4-1 and TRBJ2-7, with D maybe TRBD1 (6 bases). The CDR3 covers 15 residues. Trimming took 0 bases from V and 4 from J, leaving 13 bases between them. Per the germline V gene, CDR1 is MGHRA and CDR2 is YSYEKL. The CDR3 nucleotides are TGCGCCAGCAGCCAAGATCACAGGGCTCAATACGAGCAGTACTTC. Translating gives CASSQDHRAQYEQYF.

V usage is TRBV30 and J usage is TRBJ1-4, with D unclear. The germline CDR1 and CDR2 sequences are GTSNPN and SVGIG (reference sequence). The CDR3 totals 15 residues. The germline V and J ends were trimmed by 1 base and 5 bases, with 14 bases remaining between them. The CDR3 coding sequence is TGTGCCTGGAGTGCCTCTCGGAGTGGCAATGAAAAACTGTTTTTT. Residues: CAWSASRSGNEKLFF.

The genes are TRBV27 and TRBJ1-6; D uncertain. Per the germline V gene, CDR1 is MNHEY and CDR2 is SMNVEV (reference sequence). The CDR3 loop spans 14 amino acids. V was pared by 9 bases and J by 10 bases, with 19 bases between. The CDR3, as DNA: TGTGCCAGTTCGGCGGCCGAAATCCTGTCACCCCTCCACTTT. It encodes CASSAAEILSPLHF.